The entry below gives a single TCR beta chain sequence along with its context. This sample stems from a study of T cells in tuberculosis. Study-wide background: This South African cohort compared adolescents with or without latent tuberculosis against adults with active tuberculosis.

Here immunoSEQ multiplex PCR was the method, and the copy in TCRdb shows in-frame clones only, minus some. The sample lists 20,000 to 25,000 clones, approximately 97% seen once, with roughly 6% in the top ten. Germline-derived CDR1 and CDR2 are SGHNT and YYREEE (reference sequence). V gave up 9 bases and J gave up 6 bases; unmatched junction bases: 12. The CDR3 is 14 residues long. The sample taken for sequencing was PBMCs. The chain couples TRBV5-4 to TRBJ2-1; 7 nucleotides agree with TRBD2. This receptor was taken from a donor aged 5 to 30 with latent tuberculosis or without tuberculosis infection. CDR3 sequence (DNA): TGTGCCACTTGGGGGGGAATAGCAGGCAATGAGCAGTTCTTC. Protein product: CATWGGIAGNEQFF. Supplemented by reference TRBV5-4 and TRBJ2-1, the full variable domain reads ETGVTQSPTHLIKTRGQQVTLRCSSQSGHNTVSWYQQALGQGPQFIFQYYREEENGRGNFPPRFSGLQFPNYSSELNVNALELDDSALYLCATWGGIAGNEQFFGPGTRLTVL.